This note documents a single T cell receptor (beta chain) sequence. This clonotype has a handful of counts. It has no known antigen specificity. No much larger clonotype is one base removed from it; base qualities were not supplied. The data derive from a study of T-cell memory formation after mild COVID-19 (dated by TCRdb to the early 2020s). Background for the entire study: TCR sequence clusters from the two donors were largely donor specific. T-cell clones expanding and contracting after mild COVID-19 in two donors were tracked by longitudinal TCRalpha and TCRbeta repertoire sequencing. The cohort was made up of two young adult volunteers, one female and one male, who were previously healthy. Paper-wide results and their limitations: Only a couple of mild cases were covered by the study, and larger cohorts that include severe cases with pre-infection samples were considered necessary. Some responding clones were found in pre-infection memory, which suggests that pre-existing cross-reactive memory T cells took part in the SARS-CoV-2 response. The second-wave clones that peaked on day 37 were not confirmed to be SARS-CoV-2 specific. Balanced CD4/CD8 phenotypes were observed for clones contracting from day 15 to 85, whereas a bias towards CD4+ was observed for a second wave of clones expanding from day 15 to 37. Contracting CD4+ clones turned up mainly in the CM and EM memory subsets, whereas EMRA was where CD8+ clones were enriched.

Reading the germline V gene (reference sequence) gives CDR1 SGHNT and CDR2 YYREEE. The trim is 5 bases for V and 0 bases for J, with a gap of 12 bases between the germline ends. From its cysteine to its phenylalanine, the CDR3 spans 16 amino acids. The CDR3 DNA has 48 bases and is translated from base 1. Instrument used: Illumina NovaSeq 6000. TCRalpha and TCRbeta cDNA libraries were built by 5'RACE with constant-segment primers, adding sample barcodes and unique molecular identifiers. RNA was extracted from every sample with Trizol reagent. Amplification of the libraries took two PCR steps, and the second step added a second sample barcode plus Illumina TruSeq adapters. Libraries were sequenced on an Illumina NovaSeq with 2 x 150 bp paired-end reads. In the source study's methods: The reads were demultiplexed and collapsed into UMI-guided consensus sequences using migec v1.2.7. With mixcr v2.1.11, UMI consensuses were aligned to TRA and TRB V and J templates and assembled into clonotypes. A clonotype was counted as expanded or contracted only if both edgeR and NoisET called the change significant, with noise models trained on biological replicates. For edgeR calls, the thresholds were a false discovery rate-adjusted p below 0.01 and a log2 fold-change of 1. As an exploratory analysis of dynamics, max-normalized trajectories of the 1000 most abundant clonotypes were examined with PCA combined with hierarchical clustering. Separately sequenced CD4+ and CD8+ repertoires were used to assign the CD4 or CD8 phenotype of responding clones. TCRdb reanalyzed the raw reads on its own, using fastp at Q25 for trimming and MiXCR for clone calling, and kept in-frame beta chains. Rows are unified per CDR3 protein, each entry keeping the most common DNA and genes. TCRdb's processing, not the authors', yielded these V and J calls. The sample includes more than 120,000 distinct CDR3 sequences, with 6% to 6.5% observed a single time. Just over 2% of the sample is held by the ten biggest clonotypes.

Ficoll-Paque density gradient centrifugation was the method used to isolate PBMCs. This chain is built from TRBV5-4 and TRBJ1-6; no D segment can be confidently identified. This clonotype was sampled from an adult woman who had mild COVID-19 (a few samples of this study predate the infection). The sample titles of this study are shuffled in the database, so cell type and time point are left out; the donor was told from shared clones. Sample: PBMCs or a T cell subset sorted from them (not recorded which). The DNA reads TGTGCCAGCAGGGCCATGAAGGGCTCCTATAATTCACCCCTCCACTTT. The encoded protein is CASRAMKGSYNSPLHF.